This TCR beta chain was identified in a study of T cells after yellow fever vaccination. Study at large: Low-cell-number fractions were prepared with SMART-Seq v4 Ultra Low Input. Findings and caveats of the study: Shared CD4/CD8 clonotypes were a small share, likely from convergent recombination. Most clones from primary vaccination were detected again post-booster (just under 97% CD4, approximately 90% CD8).

Universal primer sites and UMIs were introduced during 5'RACE template-switching synthesis of TCR cDNA. TCRdb analysed the 5' RACE reads with MiXCR anew, one entry per CDR3 protein. This table holds some 320,000 distinct CDR3 sequences, roughly 3.9% found once. Of note for this clonotype: Its target is not known.

The source was PBMCs, collected 5 days after the yellow fever booster vaccination. The clonotype comes from a man between 18 and 29 years old who received the YFV17D yellow fever vaccine.

DNA for the CDR3: TGTGCCAGCAGACCTCAGGGGGCATATGGCTACACCTTC. This encodes CASRPQGAYGYTF. V is TRBV12-3 or TRBV12-4 and J is TRBJ1-2, with 8 bases matching TRBD1. The CDR3 spans 13 residues. J gave up 5 bases and V 6 bases, and 5 bases lay outside the gene matches.